Shown below are 23 T cell receptor beta chains from a single sample sequenced in a study of monozygotic twins with inflammatory bowel disease. TCRdb derives one entry per CDR3 protein from the 5' RACE reads, leaving out DNA. This repertoire includes around 220,000 distinct CDR3 sequences. Sequenced sample: blood. The origin of the receptors is a human donor with ulcerative colitis or Crohn's disease, or a healthy co-twin of an affected twin (not recorded which).

V and J are TRBV11-2 and TRBJ2-3; the TRBD2 assignment by TCRdb is unverifiable without DNA. From germline, CDR1 is SGHAT and CDR2 FQNNGV. The CDR3 loop spans 13 amino acids. CDR3 residues: CASSWTFTDTQYF.

The chain links TRBV24-1 to TRBJ2-7; the D call from TCRdb, TRBD2, cannot be confirmed without DNA. Germline assignment: CDR1 KGHDR and CDR2 SFDVKD. The CDR3 runs to 17 residues. The CDR3 sequence is CATSDPKDYSGGFEQYF.

V usage is TRBV30 and J usage is TRBJ1-4. Germline assignment: CDR1 GTSNPN and CDR2 SVGIG (reference sequence). CDR3 length equals 11 residues. CDR3 residues: CAWNLNEKLFF.

This chain links TRBV7-2 with TRBJ2-7; TCRdb lists TRBD1, though no DNA is available to test this call. This CDR3 has 14 residues. The germline V gene encodes CDR1 SGHTA and CDR2 FQGNSA. The CDR3 sequence: CASSFRDGPYEQYF.

This chain links TRBV18 with TRBJ2-7; the TCRdb D gene call, TRBD2, has no DNA to confirm it. CDR1 is KGHSH, CDR2 LQKENI, per germline. There are 15 residues in the CDR3. This CDR3 is CASSPPALSSYEQYF. Looking up the rest from reference TRBV18 and TRBJ2-7 gives the full variable domain: NAGVMQNPRHLVRRRGQEARLRCSPMKGHSHVYWYRQLPEEGLKFMVYLQKENIIDESGMPKERFSAEFPKEGPSILRIQQVVRGDSAAYFCASSPPALSSYEQYFGPGTRLTVT.

The chain carries TRBV2 and TRBJ2-3; TCRdb's assignment of TRBD2 cannot be checked, as there is no DNA. The CDR3 loop spans 14 amino acids. Germline CDR1 reads SNHLY; CDR2 reads FYNNEI. CDR3 loop: CASEGGRAPDTQYF. Looking up the rest from reference TRBV2 and TRBJ2-3 gives the full variable domain: EPEVTQTPSHQVTQMGQEVILRCVPISNHLYFYWYRQILGQKVEFLVSFYNNEISEKSEIFDDQFSVERPDGSNFTLKIRSTKLEDSAMYFCASEGGRAPDTQYFGPGTRLTVL.

The V call is TRBV12-3 or TRBV12-4, the J call TRBJ1-1. The CDR3 sequence is 13 residues long. The CDR3 sequence: CASSAGRFDEAFF.

The chain uses TRBV13 and TRBJ2-1; the TRBD1 assignment by TCRdb is unverifiable without DNA. The CDR3 runs to 15 residues. The germline V gene encodes CDR1 PRHDT and CDR2 FYEKMQ (reference sequence). CDR3 region: CASSETGNSYNEQFF.

The chain recombines TRBV18 with TRBJ1-5; the TRBD1 assignment by TCRdb is unverifiable without DNA. Germline lookup yields CDR1 KGHSH and CDR2 LQKENI. CDR3 size: 13 residues. Here the CDR3 reads CASSGQGDQPQHF. Looking up the rest from reference TRBV18 and TRBJ1-5 gives the full variable domain: NAGVMQNPRHLVRRRGQEARLRCSPMKGHSHVYWYRQLPEEGLKFMVYLQKENIIDESGMPKERFSAEFPKEGPSILRIQQVVRGDSAAYFCASSGQGDQPQHFGDGTRLSIL.

The chain links TRBV7-2 to TRBJ2-3; TCRdb lists TRBD1, though no DNA is available to test this call. Germline assignment: CDR1 SGHTA and CDR2 FQGNSA. This CDR3 is built from 16 residues. The CDR3 loop is CASSFKIGRVEDTQYF. The variable domain in full, completed from reference TRBV7-2 and TRBJ2-3, reads GAGVSQSPSNKVTEKGKDVELRCDPISGHTALYWYRQSLGQGLEFLIYFQGNSAPDKSGLPSDRFSAERTGGSVSTLTIQRTQQEDSAVYLCASSFKIGRVEDTQYFGPGTRLTVL.

The CDR3 here is CSAREGTTSANYEQYF. This chain connects TRBV20-1 to TRBJ2-7; TCRdb designates TRBD2, a call that cannot be tested without DNA. The CDR3 spans 16 residues. Per germline, CDR1 DFQATT and CDR2 SNEGSKA (reference sequence).

The chain links TRBV27 to TRBJ1-6; TCRdb proposes TRBD1, but this gene call is untestable without DNA. CDR3 length: 18 amino acids. CDR1 MNHEY and CDR2 SMNVEV come from the germline V gene (reference sequence). The CDR3 loop reads CASSSNSQGAYRNSPLHF.

The chain employs TRBV11-1 and TRBJ2-1; TCRdb proposes TRBD1, but this gene call is untestable without DNA. This CDR3 has 21 amino acids. Germline CDR1 is SGHAT and CDR2 is FQDESV (reference sequence). This CDR3 reads CASSLTTKWGEYIGSYNEQFF.

J is TRBJ1-1 and V is TRBV6-2 or TRBV6-3; TCRdb names TRBD1, which stays unverified in the absence of DNA. The V gene's germline CDR1 is MNHEY and CDR2 SVGEGT. CDR3 length equals 18 residues. The CDR3 reads CASSYKGQGSLGNTEAFF.

V gene TRBV9 combines with J gene TRBJ2-1; absent DNA, TCRdb's TRBD1 call cannot be checked. CDR1 is SGDLS, CDR2 YYNGEE, per germline. The CDR3 is made up of 15 amino acids. The CDR3: CASSVGASSYNEQFF.

The chain carries TRBV7-6 and TRBJ2-1; TCRdb indicates TRBD1, and absent DNA this call remains unverified. The CDR3 is 16 amino acids. Germline lookup yields CDR1 SGHVS and CDR2 FNYEAQ. The CDR3 spells CASSLGRTGTLNEQFF.

This chain uses TRBV12-3 or TRBV12-4 with TRBJ2-7; lacking DNA, the TRBD2 call made by TCRdb goes unchecked. This CDR3 is built from 14 residues. CDR3 region: CASSPGTLPGEQYF.

This rearrangement joins TRBV7-2 to TRBJ1-5; TCRdb designates TRBD1, a call that cannot be tested without DNA. This CDR3 spans 14 amino acids. Germline CDR1 is SGHTA and CDR2 is FQGNSA. The CDR3 region is CASSSQTGDQPQHF.

V usage is TRBV5-1 and J usage is TRBJ1-3. CDR1 is SGHRS and CDR2 is YFSETQ in the germline V gene. The CDR3 consists of 15 residues. The CDR3 spells CASSLEKASGNTIYF. Complete variable domain (other parts from reference TRBV5-1 and TRBJ1-3): KAGVTQTPRYLIKTRGQQVTLSCSPISGHRSVSWYQQTPGQGLQFLFEYFSETQRNKGNFPGRFSGRQFSNSRSEMNVSTLELGDSALYLCASSLEKASGNTIYFGEGSWLTVV.

The chain links TRBV19 to TRBJ2-1; absent DNA, TCRdb's TRBD1 call cannot be checked. The CDR3 length is 14 residues. CDR1 and CDR2 from the germline V gene are LNHDA and SQIVND (reference sequence). CDR3 region: CASSIQGVGNEQFF.

V is TRBV20-1 and J is TRBJ2-7; without DNA, the TCRdb call of TRBD2 cannot be checked. Looked up from germline, CDR1 is DFQATT and CDR2 is SNEGSKA (reference sequence). The length of the CDR3 is 14 residues. CDR3: CSASEGSGWYEQYF.

This chain uses TRBV6-2 or TRBV6-3 with TRBJ2-1; TCRdb's D call of TRBD2 is untestable without DNA. Germline CDR1 and CDR2: MNHEY and SVGEGT. CDR3 length: 20 amino acids. The CDR3 reads CASSYPGIAGGKSSYNEQFF.

The chain combines TRBV20-1 with TRBJ2-3; no DNA is available, so the TRBD2 call from TCRdb remains unchecked. Per the germline V gene, CDR1 is DFQATT and CDR2 is SNEGSKA (reference sequence). This CDR3 is built from 14 residues. This CDR3 is CSAQSGTGTDTQYF.